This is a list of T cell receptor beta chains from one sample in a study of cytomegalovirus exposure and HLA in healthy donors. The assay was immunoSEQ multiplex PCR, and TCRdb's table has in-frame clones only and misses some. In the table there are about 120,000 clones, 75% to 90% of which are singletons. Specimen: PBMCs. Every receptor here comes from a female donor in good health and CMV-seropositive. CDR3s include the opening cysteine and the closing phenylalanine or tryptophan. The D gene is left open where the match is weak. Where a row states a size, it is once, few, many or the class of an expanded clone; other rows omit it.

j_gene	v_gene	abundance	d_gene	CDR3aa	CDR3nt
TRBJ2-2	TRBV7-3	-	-	CASSPVTDLAGELFF	TGTGCCAGCAGCCCCGTGACAGACTTAGCCGGGGAGCTGTTTTTT
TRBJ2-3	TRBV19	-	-	CASRRGLDTQYF	TGTGCCAGTCGGAGGGGTTTGGATACGCAGTATTTT
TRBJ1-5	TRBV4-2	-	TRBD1	CASSPSGTDSNQPQHF	TGTGCCAGCAGTCCGTCCGGGACAGATAGCAATCAGCCCCAGCATTTT
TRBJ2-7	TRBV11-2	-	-	CASSPVRGPTFYEQYF	TGTGCCAGCAGCCCCGTACGAGGGCCCACTTTCTACGAGCAGTACTTC
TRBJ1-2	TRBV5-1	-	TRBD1	CASILHEGALAHGYTF	TGCGCCAGCATATTGCATGAGGGGGCCTTAGCCCATGGCTACACCTTC
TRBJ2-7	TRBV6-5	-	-	CASSYEGRGGEQYF	TGTGCCAGCAGTTACGAGGGCAGGGGCGGAGAGCAGTACTTC
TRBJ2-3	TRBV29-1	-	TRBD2	CSVRVAGVTDTQYF	TGCAGCGTTCGAGTAGCGGGGGTCACAGATACGCAGTATTTT
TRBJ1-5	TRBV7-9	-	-	CASSLGGGSNQPQHF	TGTGCCAGCAGCTTAGGCGGAGGTAGCAATCAGCCCCAGCATTTT
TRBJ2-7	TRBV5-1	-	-	CASSPQSRGYEQYF	TGCGCCAGCAGCCCCCAGAGTCGGGGCTACGAGCAGTACTTC
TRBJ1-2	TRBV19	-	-	CASSIPAGNYGYTF	TGTGCCAGTAGTATCCCGGCAGGGAACTATGGCTACACCTTC
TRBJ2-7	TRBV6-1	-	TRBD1	CASKQQGAYEQYF	TGTGCCAGCAAACAACAGGGGGCCTACGAGCAGTACTTC
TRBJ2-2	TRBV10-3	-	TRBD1	CASRDRDTGELFF	TGTGCCAGCCGGGACAGGGATACCGGGGAGCTGTTTTTT
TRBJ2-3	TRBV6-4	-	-	CASSDSGRSTDTQYF	TGTGCCAGCAGTGACTCGGGGCGGAGCACAGATACGCAGTATTTT
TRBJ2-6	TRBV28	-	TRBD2	CASSLRGGTGANVLTF	TGTGCCAGCAGTTTACGGGGGGGAACCGGGGCCAACGTCCTGACTTTC
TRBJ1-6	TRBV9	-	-	CASSLGRGGQQSSPLHF	TGTGCCAGCAGCCTAGGGAGGGGGGGCCAGCAATCTTCACCCCTCCACTTT
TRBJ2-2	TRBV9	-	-	CASSVVPAGGSGELFF	TGTGCCAGCAGCGTAGTACCAGCGGGTGGGTCCGGGGAGCTGTTTTTT
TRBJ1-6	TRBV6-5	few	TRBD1	CASGRRDSNSPLHF	TGTGCCAGCGGACGGCGGGACAGCAATTCACCCCTCCACTTT
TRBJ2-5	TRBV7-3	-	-	CASSRSGGETQYF	TGTGCCAGCAGCCGATCCGGCGGGGAGACCCAGTACTTC
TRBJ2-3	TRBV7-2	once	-	CASSRTVVRSTDTQYF	TGTGCCAGCAGCCGTACGGTAGTTCGAAGCACAGATACGCAGTATTTT
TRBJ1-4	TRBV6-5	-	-	CASSSLGAGDEKLFF	TGTGCCAGCAGCTCTCTAGGGGCGGGGGATGAAAAACTGTTTTTT
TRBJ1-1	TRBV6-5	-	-	CASGPASAGGTEAFF	TGTGCCAGCGGACCGGCTTCTGCGGGAGGCACTGAAGCTTTCTTT
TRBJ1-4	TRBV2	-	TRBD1	CASSAGTGLSEKLFF	TGTGCCAGCAGCGCTGGGACAGGGCTGAGCGAAAAACTGTTTTTT
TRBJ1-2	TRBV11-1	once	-	CASPKGDGYTF	TGTGCAAGTCCAAAAGGGGATGGCTACACCTTC
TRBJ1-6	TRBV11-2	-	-	CASSNIPSGSPLHF	TGTGCCAGCTCCAACATACCCTCGGGGTCACCCCTCCACTTT
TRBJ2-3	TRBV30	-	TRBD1	CACYIQGAGADTQYF	TGTGCCTGTTATATACAGGGGGCAGGCGCAGATACGCAGTATTTT
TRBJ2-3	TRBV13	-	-	CASSSSASTDTQYF	TGTGCCAGCAGCTCGAGCGCTAGCACAGATACGCAGTATTTT
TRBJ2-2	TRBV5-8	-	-	CASSLILGGELFF	TGTGCCAGCAGCTTGATACTTGGCGGGGAGCTGTTTTTT
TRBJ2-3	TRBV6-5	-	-	CASSYGQTTDTQYF	TGTGCCAGCAGTTACGGACAGACCACAGATACGCAGTATTTT
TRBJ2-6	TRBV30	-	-	CAWSVEFPGQSFSGANVLTF	TGTGCCTGGAGTGTTGAATTCCCCGGACAGAGTTTTTCTGGGGCCAACGTCCTGACTTTC
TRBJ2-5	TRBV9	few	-	CASSVGAKGETQYF	TGTGCCAGCAGCGTAGGGGCCAAGGGGGAGACCCAGTACTTC
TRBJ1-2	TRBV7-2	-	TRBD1	CASSSLGQGTNYGYTF	TGTGCCAGCAGCTCCCTCGGACAGGGGACTAACTATGGCTACACCTTC
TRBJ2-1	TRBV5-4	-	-	CASRLYGGSYNEQFF	TGTGCCAGCAGACTGTACGGGGGCTCCTACAATGAGCAGTTCTTC
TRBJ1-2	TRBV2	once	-	CASSVPDYGYTF	TGTGCCAGCAGTGTACCAGACTATGGCTACACCTTC
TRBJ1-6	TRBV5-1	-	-	CASNDGGNSPLHF	TGCGCCAGCAACGACGGCGGTAATTCACCCCTCCACTTT
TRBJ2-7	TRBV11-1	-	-	CASSFARGGYEQYF	TGTGCCAGCAGCTTCGCCAGGGGCGGGTACGAGCAGTACTTC
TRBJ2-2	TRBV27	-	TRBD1	CASSLSWDRVTGELFF	TGTGCCAGCAGTTTAAGTTGGGACAGGGTCACCGGGGAGCTGTTTTTT
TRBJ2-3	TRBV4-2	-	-	CASSQRRTDTQYF	TGTGCCAGCAGCCAGAGGCGCACAGATACGCAGTATTTT
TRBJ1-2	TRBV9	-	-	CASSVSWDPSGDYGYTF	TGTGCCAGCAGCGTATCGTGGGACCCAAGCGGGGACTATGGCTACACCTTC
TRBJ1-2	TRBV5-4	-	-	CASSLPGANYGYTF	TGTGCCAGCAGCTTGCCGGGGGCTAACTATGGCTACACCTTC
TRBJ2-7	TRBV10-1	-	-	CASSEIPSAYEQYF	TGCGCCAGCAGTGAGATCCCCAGCGCCTACGAGCAGTACTTC
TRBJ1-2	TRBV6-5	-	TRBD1	CASSPTGEGYTF	TGTGCCAGCAGCCCGACAGGGGAAGGCTACACCTTC
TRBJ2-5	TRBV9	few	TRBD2	CASSPGTRGGETQYF	TGTGCCAGCAGCCCTGGGACTAGAGGCGGGGAGACCCAGTACTTC
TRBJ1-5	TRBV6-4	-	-	CASRSRTDRHRYRNQPQHF	TGTGCCAGCAGATCCAGGACGGACAGACACCGATATCGCAATCAGCCCCAGCATTTT
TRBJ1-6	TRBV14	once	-	CASSLSSGDNSPLHF	TGTGCCAGCAGCCTGTCCTCAGGGGATAATTCACCCCTCCACTTT
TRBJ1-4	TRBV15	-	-	CATSRDLGRGKLFF	TGTGCCACCAGCAGAGATCTCGGACGGGGAAAACTGTTTTTT
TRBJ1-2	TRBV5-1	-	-	CASSSGTPGGYGYTF	TGCGCCAGCAGCTCCGGGACGCCGGGGGGTTATGGCTACACCTTC
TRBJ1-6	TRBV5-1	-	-	CASSLLQGQNSPLHF	TGCGCCAGCAGCCTGTTACAGGGTCAAAATTCACCCCTCCACTTT
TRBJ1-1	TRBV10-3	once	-	CAISESRDWHTEAFF	TGTGCCATCAGTGAGTCGAGGGATTGGCACACTGAAGCTTTCTTT
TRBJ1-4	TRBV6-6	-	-	CASSRDFELFF	TGTGCCAGCAGTAGGGACTTTGAACTGTTTTTT
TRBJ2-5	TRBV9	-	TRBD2	CASSVGGPGGDQETQYF	TGTGCCAGCAGCGTCGGGGGACCGGGGGGGGATCAAGAGACCCAGTACTTC
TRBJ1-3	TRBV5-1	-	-	CASSYYDRSTPGNTIYF	TGCGCCAGCAGTTACTACGACAGATCTACTCCCGGAAACACCATATATTTT
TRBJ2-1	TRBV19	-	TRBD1	CASSLPGQGLFEQFF	TGTGCCAGTAGTTTACCGGGACAGGGACTGTTCGAGCAGTTCTTC
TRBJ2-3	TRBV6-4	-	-	CASRVAPTSTDTQYF	TGTGCCAGCAGGGTAGCCCCAACTAGCACAGATACGCAGTATTTT
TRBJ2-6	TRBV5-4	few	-	CASSDLTESGANVLTF	TGTGCCAGCAGCGATCTAACAGAGTCTGGGGCCAACGTCCTGACTTTC
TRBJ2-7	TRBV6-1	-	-	CASSLLQVFTYEQYF	TGTGCCAGCAGCCTTCTACAGGTATTCACCTACGAGCAGTACTTC
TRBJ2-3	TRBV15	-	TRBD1	CATSSRDRGGTDTQYF	TGTGCCACCAGCAGCAGAGACAGGGGAGGAACAGATACGCAGTATTTT
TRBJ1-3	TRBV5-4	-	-	CASSLGPGGAPSSGNTIYF	TGTGCCAGCAGCTTGGGCCCGGGGGGGGCCCCTTCCTCAGGAAACACCATATATTTT
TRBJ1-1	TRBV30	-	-	CAWSVGRATEAFF	TGTGCCTGGAGTGTTGGCAGGGCAACTGAAGCTTTCTTT
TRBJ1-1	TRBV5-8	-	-	CASSSARRTGNTEAFF	TGTGCCAGCAGCTCGGCGCGCAGGACGGGAAACACTGAAGCTTTCTTT
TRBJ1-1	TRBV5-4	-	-	CASSLSFGNTEAFF	TGTGCCAGCAGCTTAAGTTTCGGTAACACTGAAGCTTTCTTT